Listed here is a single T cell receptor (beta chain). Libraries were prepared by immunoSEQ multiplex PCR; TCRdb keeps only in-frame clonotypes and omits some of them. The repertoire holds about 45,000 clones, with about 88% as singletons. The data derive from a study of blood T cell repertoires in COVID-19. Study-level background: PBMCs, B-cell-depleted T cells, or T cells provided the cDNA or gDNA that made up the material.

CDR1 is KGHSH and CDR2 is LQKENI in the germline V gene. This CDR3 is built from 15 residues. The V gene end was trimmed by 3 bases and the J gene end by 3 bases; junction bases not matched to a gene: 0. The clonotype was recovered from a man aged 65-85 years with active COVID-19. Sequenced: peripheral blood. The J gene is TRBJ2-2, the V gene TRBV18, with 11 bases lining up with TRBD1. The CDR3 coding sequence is TGTGCCAGCTCACCGGGACAGGGGGACACCGGGGAGCTGTTTTTT. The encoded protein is CASSPGQGDTGELFF.